This note documents a single TCR beta chain sequence. The data originate from a study of regulatory T cells in long-lasting Graves disease. Libraries of TCR beta came from iRepertoire HTBI primers plus Arm-PCR of CDR3 regions. TCRdb itself ran the multiplex PCR reads through MiXCR, one entry per CDR3 protein. The table has around 450,000 distinct CDR3 sequences, roughly 15% seen once. CDR1 is LNHDA, CDR2 SQIVND, per germline (reference sequence). Trimming took 7 bases from V and 1 from J, leaving 5 bases between them. This CDR3 comprises 12 residues. Documented time point: newly diagnosed GD, antithyroid drugs for less than 3 months. Following extraction of RNA from PBMCs, that RNA was used to make the TCR library. These sequences were also reported in another study, on T cells in Graves' hyperthyroidism and ophthalmopathy.

The receptor was isolated from a woman aged 40 to 49 with Graves disease. V usage is TRBV19 and J usage is TRBJ1-3; D is uncertain. Here the sequenced sample was peripheral blood mononuclear cells (PBMCs), taken at new diagnosis, from a patient treated with antithyroid drugs. This chain's CDR3 is CASISSGNTIYF. The CDR3 DNA reads TGTGCCAGTATTTCATCTGGAAACACCATATATTTT.